This T cell receptor beta chain was recorded in a study of control samples from healthy donors and cancer patients. Germline CDR1 and CDR2: SGHVS and FQNEAQ. The CDR3 totals 17 residues. V lost 5 bases to trimming and J lost 0 bases, with 19 bases between them. Libraries were prepared by immunoSEQ multiplex PCR; TCRdb keeps only in-frame clonotypes and omits some of them. The table shows 90,000 to 150,000 clones, with about 91% occurring only once. This TCR was sampled from a middle-aged man in good health. The specimen was blood. The gene calls are TRBV7-8 and TRBJ1-1; no definite D call. The CDR3 spells CASSLNIVSHVNTEAFF. CDR3 sequence (DNA): TGTGCCAGCAGCCTAAACATCGTTTCTCATGTGAACACTGAAGCTTTCTTT.